Each of the 12 T cell receptor beta chains below was sequenced from the same sample in a study of T cells in Graves' hyperthyroidism and ophthalmopathy. Regions amplified from RNA transcripts were the TCR beta CDR3 regions. The TCR CDR3 first-round RT-PCR relied on the HTBI primer set. Via MiXCR, TCRdb re-called the multiplex PCR reads, giving one row per CDR3 protein. The table lists over 650,000 distinct CDR3 sequences, about 17% of them singletons, with under 9.5% in the top ten. The sequencing input was blood. These receptors came from a man between 18 and 29 years old with Graves' hyperthyroidism.

This clonotype has only a few counts. The V gene is TRBV7-9, the J gene TRBJ2-1; 8 bases are shared with TRBD2. The CDR3 has 16 amino acids. Germline CDR1 reads SEHNR; CDR2 reads FQNEAQ (reference sequence). The V and J ends lost 5 bases and 8 bases, in that order; junction bases with no gene match: 14. CDR3 sequence: CASSTSTRGGRDEQFF. In nucleotides, the CDR3 is TGTGCCAGCAGCACTTCCACCCGGGGGGGGAGGGATGAGCAGTTCTTC.

As for this clonotype: Since a much larger clone is just one base distant, this may be a read error. The rearrangement joins TRBV28 to TRBJ2-4; 10 bases match TRBD1. CDR1 and CDR2 from the germline V gene are MDHEN and SYDVKM. The CDR3 extends over 16 amino acids. CDR3 residues: CTSSSTGTGDGNIQYF. In DNA form, the CDR3 reads TGTACCAGCAGTTCTACCGGGACAGGGGACGGAAACATTCAGTACTTC.

This clonotype was detected many times. The chain joins TRBV15 to TRBJ2-7; TRBD2 agrees at 8 bases. The CDR3 spans 17 residues. V trimming: 2 bases; J trimming: 4 bases; junction bases outside the gene matches: 13. Germline values: CDR1 LNHNV, CDR2 YYDKDF (reference sequence). CDR3: CATSRSGLAPGAYEQYF. In DNA, the CDR3 is TGTGCCACCAGCAGATCTGGACTAGCCCCAGGTGCGTACGAGCAGTACTTC.

A note on this clonotype: Relative to the germline gene, one junction end is altered; a read error may explain this. V gene TRBV20-1 combines with J gene TRBJ2-1; 8 nucleotides match TRBD2. This CDR3 comprises 15 residues. Germline-derived CDR1 and CDR2 are DFQATT and SNEGSKA (reference sequence). DNA for the CDR3: TGCAGCGCTAGAGGTCCCACTAGCGGTTACAATGAGCAGTTCTTC. Translated, it gives CSARGPTSGYNEQFF.

This rearrangement joins TRBV6-9 to TRBJ1-3; D is uncertain. V was cut by 4 bases and J by 6 bases, with 10 bases left in between. Germline V lookup: CDR1 MNHGY, CDR2 SVAAGI. The CDR3 has 13 amino acids. The CDR3 nucleotides are TGTGCCAGCAGTTCTCCCCGGACAAACACCATATATTTT. As protein: CASSSPRTNTIYF.

This clonotype was seen many times. The V call is TRBV30, the J call TRBJ2-7; D assignment may be TRBD1 or TRBD2 (6 bases each). From germline, CDR1 is GTSNPN and CDR2 SVGIG (reference sequence). Trimming removed 0 bases from V and 0 bases from J, with 9 bases in between. The CDR3 sequence is 14 residues long. CDR3 bases: TGTGCCTGGAGTGTAGGGGGGTCCTCCTACGAGCAGTACTTC. Translating gives CAWSVGGSSYEQYF.

The genes are TRBV9 and TRBJ1-3, with 8 nucleotides matching TRBD1. Trimming took 6 bases from V and 3 from J; bases not matched to a gene: 5. The CDR3 totals 14 residues. In germline, CDR1 is SGDLS, CDR2 YYNGEE. Here the CDR3 DNA reads TGTGCCAGCACAGGGGGCGACTATGGAAACACCATATATTTT. Its protein product is CASTGGDYGNTIYF.

There are a few counts of this clonotype. The V gene is TRBV7-3, the J gene TRBJ2-3, with D possibly being TRBD1 (6 bases). With 5 bases removed from V and 2 bases from J, the gap between germline ends came to 14 bases. Germline CDR1 SGHTA, CDR2 FQGTGA. The CDR3 is 15 amino acids. The CDR3 sequence: CASSPGARATDTQYF. In DNA form, the CDR3 reads TGTGCCAGCAGCCCAGGGGCCAGGGCCACAGATACGCAGTATTTT.

This clonotype was found many times. The CDR3, as DNA: TGTGCCAGCAGACTGGGACAGGGGAAAAAGTACGAGCAGTACTTC. It codes for CASRLGQGKKYEQYF. This chain uses TRBV28 with TRBJ2-7; 10 nucleotides match TRBD1. Germline V lookup: CDR1 MDHEN, CDR2 SYDVKM. This CDR3 is built from 15 residues. With 6 bases clipped from V and 4 bases from J, the junction kept 9 bases outside the gene matches.

The chain couples TRBV20-1 to TRBJ1-6; unclear D gene. The germline V and J ends were trimmed by 2 bases and 0 bases, with 5 bases remaining between them. The length of the CDR3 is 14 residues. Germline CDR1 reads DFQATT; CDR2 reads SNEGSKA (reference sequence). In DNA, the CDR3 is TGCAGTGCTAGACCCAGCTCCTATAATTCACCCCTCCACTTT. Translated, it gives CSARPSSYNSPLHF.

V is TRBV9 and J is TRBJ1-2, with TRBD1 matching over 9 bases. The junction had 13 bases not matched to a gene; V was cut back by 4 bases and J by 6 bases. CDR3 length: 16 residues. Germline CDR1 SGDLS, CDR2 YYNGEE. In DNA, the CDR3 is TGTGCCAGCAGCCGTCTACAGGGGGCGCCTACCCATGGCTACACCTTC. It is translated as CASSRLQGAPTHGYTF.

This clonotype was found a few times. The chain combines TRBV7-9 with TRBJ2-2, with a weak D call TRBD1 (6 bases). The CDR3 loop spans 15 amino acids. Germline V gene sequence: CDR1 SEHNR, CDR2 FQNEAQ (reference sequence). The V end lost 3 bases, the J end lost 5 bases, and 13 bases lay between the germline ends. The CDR3 region is CASSLSGDLTGELFF. The DNA for the CDR3 is TGTGCCAGCAGCTTGTCAGGGGACCTAACCGGGGAGCTGTTTTTT. Variable domain in full (rest from reference TRBV7-9 and TRBJ2-2): DTGVSQNPRHKITKRGQNVTFRCDPISEHNRLYWYRQTLGQGPEFLTYFQNEAQLEKSRLLSDRFSAERPKGSFSTLEIQRTEQGDSAMYLCASSLSGDLTGELFFGEGSRLTVL.